These 2 T cell receptor beta chains came from one sample sequenced in a study of radiotherapy plus CTLA-4 blockade in lung cancer. Generated by immunoSEQ multiplex PCR, the TCRdb table keeps only in-frame clones and is missing some. The table shows about 85,000 clones, with approximately 84% occurring only once. Sequencing used peripheral blood, obtained from a patient treated with radiotherapy plus ipilimumab. These receptor sequences come from a human donor with non-small cell lung cancer who had a partial response to radiotherapy plus ipilimumab.

V and J are TRBV6-1 and TRBJ2-7, with a weak D call TRBD1 (5 bases). The length of the CDR3 is 13 residues. The germline gives CDR1 MNHNS, CDR2 SASEGT. V shed 8 bases and J shed 2 bases, with 13 bases lying between them. CDR3 amino acids: CASQQELPYEQYF. CDR3 nucleotide sequence: TGTGCCAGCCAACAGGAACTACCCTACGAGCAGTACTTC.

This chain connects TRBV4-2 to TRBJ2-1; 15 positions match TRBD2. CDR3 length: 16 amino acids. After removal of 4 bases from V and 7 bases from J, the junction contained 5 bases not matched to a gene. CDR1 and CDR2 from the germline V gene are LGHNA and YNFKEQ. This chain's CDR3 is CASSPGLAGGWNEQFF. CDR3 bases: TGTGCCAGCAGCCCCGGACTAGCGGGAGGGTGGAATGAGCAGTTCTTC.